Here is one T cell receptor (beta chain) with its context. As yet, its antigen is unknown. Sequencing used immunoSEQ multiplex PCR; TCRdb keeps in-frame clones, though not all of them. The sample includes some 100,000 clones, roughly 91% of them seen just once. These data are taken from a study of T cell responses to AZD1222 COVID-19 vaccine. Study conclusions and caveats: The sample set comprised mostly white British donors with more females, and clonal diversity was possibly underestimated.

Per the germline V gene, CDR1 is LNHDA and CDR2 is SQIVND (reference sequence). The CDR3 has 17 amino acids. Losses at the gene ends were 4 bases for V and 5 bases for J; bases not matched to a gene: 14. The specimen comprised peripheral blood, sampled on day 0 of AZD1222 vaccination. The receptor's source is an adult in good health. The chain links TRBV19 to TRBJ2-3; 8 nucleotides line up with TRBD1. The CDR3 sequence is CASSTRQGSFKVDTQYF. CDR3 DNA sequence: TGTGCCAGTAGTACCCGACAGGGGTCATTCAAAGTAGATACGCAGTATTTT.